What follows is one T cell receptor (beta chain) and its context. Its specificity is unknown. The CDR3 is 13 residues long. The V gene lost 5 bases and the J gene lost 7 bases, with 9 bases spanning the gap. CDR1 and CDR2 from the germline V gene are WNHNN and SYGVQD (reference sequence). Clones were sequenced by immunoSEQ multiplex PCR, and TCRdb holds only the in-frame ones, with some missing. This sample has tens of thousands of clones, with roughly 96% found just once. This sample was taken from a study of graft-versus-host responses after intestinal transplantation. Study-wide background: Every one of the recipients received anti-thymocyte globulin induction and afterwards took tacrolimus and steroids for around 3 years.

The study, taken as a whole, reports: Investigators detected GvH clones in recipient marrow, with some emerging earlier in ileum or blood. In patients with graft-donor T cell macrochimerism, allograft graft-versus-host to host-versus-graft clonal ratios were high.

J is TRBJ1-6 and V is TRBV10-1, with no clear D. This TCR was recovered from a human donor who was the organ donor for an intestinal transplant. The sequencing used unstimulated CD8+ T cells sorted from spleen or lymph node cells, collected before transplant. CDR3: CASSRISNSPLHF. The DNA of the CDR3 is TGCGCCAGCAGTCGGATTTCAAATTCACCCCTCCACTTT.